A single sample gave rise to the 11 T cell receptor beta chains below, sequenced in a study of CD8 T cells in ankylosing spondylitis. One entry per CDR3 protein, called by TCRdb with MiXCR from the 5' RACE reads. Of 200,000 to 250,000 distinct CDR3 sequences listed, approximately 10% are singletons. Sequenced material: blood, either unsorted or a sorted T cell fraction (not recorded which). These receptor sequences come from a male donor with ankylosing spondylitis or in good health (not recorded which).

This clonotype was recorded many times. The J gene is TRBJ1-5, the V gene TRBV27; TRBD1 aligns across 10 bases. Germline lookup yields CDR1 MNHEY and CDR2 SMNVEV (reference sequence). This CDR3 region has 15 residues. V trimming: 5 bases; J trimming: 11 bases; junction bases outside the gene matches: 12. The CDR3 sequence: CASSASGTGDRSQHF. The CDR3 nucleotides are TGTGCCAGCAGTGCCTCCGGGACAGGGGATCGTTCCCAGCATTTT.

The table lists this clonotype with many counts. This chain joins TRBV5-1 and TRBJ2-7; D might be TRBD1 or TRBD2, each matching 6 bases. CDR3 size: 14 residues. Germline CDR1 and CDR2: SGHRS and YFSETQ. Deletions cut 0 bases from V and 6 bases from J, with 13 bases between. CDR3 DNA sequence: TGCGCCAGCAGCTTGGAGGGGGGCCCCTCCGAGCAGTACTTC. It is translated as CASSLEGGPSEQYF.

This clonotype appeared many times. This rearrangement joins TRBV20-1 to TRBJ1-6; 8 nucleotides align to TRBD1. Trimming removed 0 bases from V and 10 bases from J; junction bases left unmatched: 5. From germline, CDR1 is DFQATT and CDR2 SNEGSKA (reference sequence). This CDR3 is built from 14 residues. CDR3 residues: CSARDSTGGSPLHF. CDR3 bases: TGCAGTGCTAGAGATAGTACAGGGGGATCACCCCTCCACTTT.

V and J are TRBV9 and TRBJ1-6; tentative D call: TRBD1 (5 bases). Germline V gene sequence: CDR1 SGDLS, CDR2 YYNGEE. The CDR3 extends over 16 amino acids. Deletions cut 4 bases from V and 6 bases from J, with 17 bases between. This CDR3 is CASSSGPGVTNSPLHF. The CDR3 nucleotides read TGTGCCAGCAGCTCCGGACCGGGGGTGACTAATTCACCCCTCCACTTT.

This clonotype was detected many times. The chain couples TRBV11-2 to TRBJ2-3; D not resolved. Trimming stripped 3 bases from V and 2 bases from J, with 9 bases between. Germline values: CDR1 SGHAT, CDR2 FQNNGV. This CDR3 is built from 14 residues. Here the CDR3 reads CASSFGPDTDTQYF. The CDR3 DNA is TGTGCCAGCAGCTTTGGACCTGACACAGATACGCAGTATTTT.

The V and J genes are TRBV5-6 and TRBJ2-5, with D maybe TRBD2 (6 bases). The CDR3 has 15 residues. In germline, CDR1 is SGHDT, CDR2 YYEEEE. Trimming removed 0 bases at V and 5 bases at J, with 14 bases between. This CDR3 reads CASSLGFGGRETQYF. CDR3 DNA: TGTGCCAGCAGCTTGGGCTTCGGGGGTCGGGAGACCCAGTACTTC.

This clonotype was seen a handful of times. The V and J genes are TRBV12-3 or TRBV12-4 and TRBJ1-3; 9 bases are shared with TRBD1. CDR3 length equals 15 residues. The trim removed 5 bases at V and 3 bases at J, leaving 5 bases unmatched. The CDR3 region has the DNA TGTGCCAGCAGTCCCGGGACAGGGATTGGAAACACCATATATTTT. Its protein is CASSPGTGIGNTIYF.

This clonotype has a handful of counts. The rearrangement joins TRBV7-9 to TRBJ2-1, with D tentatively TRBD2 (5 bases). CDR1 is SEHNR, CDR2 FQNEAQ, per germline (reference sequence). V was pared by 4 bases and J by 0 bases, with 10 bases between. CDR3 size: 15 residues. The CDR3 DNA sequence: TGTGCCAGCAGCTGGGCGGGCACCTCCTACAATGAGCAGTTCTTC. The encoded protein is CASSWAGTSYNEQFF.

This clonotype was seen many times. The genes are TRBV5-1 and TRBJ1-1; D gene ambiguous. This CDR3 is 14 amino acids long. With 0 bases removed from V and 2 bases from J, the gap between germline ends came to 8 bases. Germline V gene sequence: CDR1 SGHRS, CDR2 YFSETQ. The CDR3 loop reads CASSLAPSNTEAFF. Here the CDR3 DNA reads TGCGCCAGCAGCTTGGCCCCTTCCAACACTGAAGCTTTCTTT.

This sequence joins TRBV28 and TRBJ2-4, with 9 bases matching TRBD1. The CDR3 has 13 amino acids. CDR1 and CDR2 (germline): MDHEN, SYDVKM. J gave up 7 bases and V 7 bases, and 5 bases lay outside the gene matches. DNA of the CDR3: TGTGCCAGCACCCGGGACAGGGAGAACATTCAGTACTTC. Amino acid sequence: CASTRDRENIQYF.

This clonotype was picked up many times. The V and J genes are TRBV7-9 and TRBJ1-1; D is unclear. Germline loops: CDR1 SEHNR, CDR2 FQNEAQ (reference sequence). The CDR3 runs to 14 residues. V dropped 0 bases and J dropped 1 base, with 6 bases sitting between them. The CDR3 bases are TGTGCCAGCAGCTTAGCGCTAGGGAACACTGAAGCTTTCTTT. Its protein product is CASSLALGNTEAFF.